Sequencing of this T cell receptor beta chain was carried out in a study of CD8 T cells in Susac syndrome. TEMRA cells were enriched by FACS, while CD8+ and CD4+ T cells were obtained through a negative isolation that was performed magnetically. Random hexamers primed reverse transcription of about 0.45 to 1 ug RNA. Amplification of TCR beta CDR3 by immunoSEQ multiplex PCR spanned 54 Vbeta and 13 Jbeta. TCRdb reprocessed the immunoSEQ multiplex PCR reads with MiXCR, giving one entry per CDR3 protein. The data contain approximately 71,000 distinct CDR3 sequences, under 96% of them singletons. The sequence derives from a human donor with multiple sclerosis. Sequencing was performed on CD4+ T cells from PBMCs.

The DNA of the CDR3 is TGTGCCAGCAGGAAGTTTAACACCGGGGAGCTGTTTTTT. Translated, it gives CASRKFNTGELFF. V gene TRBV6-5 combines with J gene TRBJ2-2; no definite D call. The CDR3 totals 13 residues. Germline assignment: CDR1 MNHEY and CDR2 SVGAGI. The germline V and J ends were trimmed by 6 bases and 2 bases, with 7 bases remaining between them.